A single T cell receptor (beta chain) is shown here with its context. Per the study methods: Cell counts per sample came from amplifying reference gene primers. The method was immunoSEQ multiplex PCR; TCRdb's version includes in-frame clones alone and lacks a portion of them. V, J and clone size are taken as reported in that table, and D and trimming were inferred from the DNA itself. Altogether about 180,000 clones are present, around 89% being singletons, with the ten largest covering roughly 2%. The data were taken from a study of blood T cell repertoires in COVID-19. Study-level information: Some COVID-19 samples were acute and others convalescent; all came from the United States, Italy and Spain.

This CDR3 spans 16 amino acids. Germline CDR1 reads SGDLS; CDR2 reads YYNGEE. Trimming left V 0 bases short and J 3 bases short, with 12 bases between. Material: peripheral blood. The TCR sequence derives from a man younger than 30 who had recovered from COVID-19. V and J are TRBV9 and TRBJ2-2, with D possibly matching TRBD1 (6 bases). For the CDR3, the DNA is TGTGCCAGCAGCGTAGAGGCACAGGGATACACCGGGGAGCTGTTTTTT. Translation gives CASSVEAQGYTGELFF.